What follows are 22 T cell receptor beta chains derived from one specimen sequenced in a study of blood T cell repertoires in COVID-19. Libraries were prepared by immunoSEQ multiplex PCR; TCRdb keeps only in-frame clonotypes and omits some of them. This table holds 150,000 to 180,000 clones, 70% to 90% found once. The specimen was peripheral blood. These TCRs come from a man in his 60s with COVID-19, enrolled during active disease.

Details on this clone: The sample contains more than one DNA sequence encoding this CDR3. The CDR3 region has the DNA TGTGCCAGCAGCAAACAGGGGAACACTGAAGCTTTCTTT. Encoded protein: CASSKQGNTEAFF. The genes are TRBV6-5 and TRBJ1-1, with D possibly being TRBD1 (6 bases). V shed 6 bases and J shed 1 base, with 9 bases lying between them. The CDR3 totals 13 residues. From germline, CDR1 is MNHEY and CDR2 SVGAGI.

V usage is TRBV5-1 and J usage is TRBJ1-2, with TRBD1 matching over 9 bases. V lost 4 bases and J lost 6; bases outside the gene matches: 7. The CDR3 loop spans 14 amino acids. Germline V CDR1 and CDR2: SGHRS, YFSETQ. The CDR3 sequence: CASSVTGTGNGYTF. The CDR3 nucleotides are TGCGCCAGCAGCGTTACCGGGACAGGGAATGGCTACACCTTC.

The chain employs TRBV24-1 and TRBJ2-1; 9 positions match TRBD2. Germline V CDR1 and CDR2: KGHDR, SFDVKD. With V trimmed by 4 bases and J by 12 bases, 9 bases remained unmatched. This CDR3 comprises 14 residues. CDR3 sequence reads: CATSDPTELAGQFF. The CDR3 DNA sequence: TGTGCCACCAGTGACCCTACTGAACTAGCGGGGCAGTTCTTC.

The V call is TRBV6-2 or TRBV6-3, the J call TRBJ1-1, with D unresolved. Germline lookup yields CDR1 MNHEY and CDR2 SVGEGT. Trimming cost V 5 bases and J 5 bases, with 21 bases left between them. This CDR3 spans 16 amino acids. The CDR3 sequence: CASSPAGAVGQTEAFF. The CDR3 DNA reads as TGTGCCAGCAGTCCCGCGGGTGCGGTTGGTCAAACTGAAGCTTTCTTT.

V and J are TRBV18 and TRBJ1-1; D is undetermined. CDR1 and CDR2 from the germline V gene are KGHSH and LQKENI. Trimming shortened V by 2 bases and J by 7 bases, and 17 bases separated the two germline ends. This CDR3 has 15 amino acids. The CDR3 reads CASSPVGSTYLEAFF. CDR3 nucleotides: TGTGCCAGCTCACCAGTCGGGTCGACGTACCTTGAAGCTTTCTTT.

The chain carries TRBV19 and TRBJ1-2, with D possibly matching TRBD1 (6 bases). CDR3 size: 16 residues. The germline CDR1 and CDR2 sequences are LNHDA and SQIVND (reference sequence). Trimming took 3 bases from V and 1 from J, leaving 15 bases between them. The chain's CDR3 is CASSITRQVVNYGYTF. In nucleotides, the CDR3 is TGTGCCAGTAGTATTACGCGACAGGTCGTTAACTATGGCTACACCTTC.

The CDR3 protein is CASSPPGQGSYNEQFF. CDR3 in DNA: TGTGCCAGCTCACCGCCAGGACAGGGGTCCTACAATGAGCAGTTCTTC. The chain uses TRBV18 and TRBJ2-1; 9 bases align to TRBD1. CDR3 length: 16 residues. CDR1 and CDR2 (germline): KGHSH, LQKENI. V lost 3 bases and J lost 1; bases outside the gene matches: 4.

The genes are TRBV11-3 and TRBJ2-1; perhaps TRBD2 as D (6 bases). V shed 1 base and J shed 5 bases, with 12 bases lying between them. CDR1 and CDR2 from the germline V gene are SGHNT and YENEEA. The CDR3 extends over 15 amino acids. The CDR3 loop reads CASSLGRGMHNEQFF. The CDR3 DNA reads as TGTGCCAGCAGCTTAGGACGCGGGATGCACAATGAGCAGTTCTTC.

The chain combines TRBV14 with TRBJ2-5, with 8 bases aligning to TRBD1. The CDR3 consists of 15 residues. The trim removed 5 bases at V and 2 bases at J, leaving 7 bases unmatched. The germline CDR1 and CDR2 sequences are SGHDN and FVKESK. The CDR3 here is CASSYVRGQQETQYF. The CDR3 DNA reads TGTGCCAGCAGCTACGTCAGGGGGCAGCAAGAGACCCAGTACTTC.

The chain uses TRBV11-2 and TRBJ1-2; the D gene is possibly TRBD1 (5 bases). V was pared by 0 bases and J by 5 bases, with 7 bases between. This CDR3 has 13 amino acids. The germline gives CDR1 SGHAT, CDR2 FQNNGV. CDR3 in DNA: TGTGCCAGCAGCTTAGAAGGGACTTATGGCTACACCTTC. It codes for CASSLEGTYGYTF.

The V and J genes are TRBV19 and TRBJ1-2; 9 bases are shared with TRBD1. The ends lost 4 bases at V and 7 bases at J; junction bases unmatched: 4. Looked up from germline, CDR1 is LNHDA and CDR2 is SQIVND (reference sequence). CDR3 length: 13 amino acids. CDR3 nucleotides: TGTGCCAGTAGTAGGGACAGGGTGGGTGGCTACACCTTC. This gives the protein CASSRDRVGGYTF.

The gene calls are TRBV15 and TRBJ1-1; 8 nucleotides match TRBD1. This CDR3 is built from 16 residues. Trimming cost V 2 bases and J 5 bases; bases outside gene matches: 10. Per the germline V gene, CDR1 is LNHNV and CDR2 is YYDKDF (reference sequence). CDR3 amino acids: CATSRLIGQGETEAFF. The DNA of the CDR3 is TGTGCCACCAGCAGACTTATCGGACAGGGCGAAACTGAAGCTTTCTTT.

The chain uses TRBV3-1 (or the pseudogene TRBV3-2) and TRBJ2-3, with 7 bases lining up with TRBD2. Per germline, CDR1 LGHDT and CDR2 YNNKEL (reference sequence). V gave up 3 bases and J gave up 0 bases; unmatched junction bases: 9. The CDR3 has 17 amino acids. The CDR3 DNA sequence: TGTGCCAGCAGCCACCGATTGGGACTACCCAGCACAGATACGCAGTATTTT. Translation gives CASSHRLGLPSTDTQYF.

The chain's CDR3 is CASSPPGNTIYF. The CDR3 DNA sequence: TGTGCCAGCAGCCCCCCGGGAAACACCATATATTTT. The chain links TRBV7-9 to TRBJ1-3; D remains unclear. Germline V gives CDR1 SEHNR, CDR2 FQNEAQ (reference sequence). V was shortened by 5 bases and J by 4 bases, with 6 bases between the two germline ends. The CDR3 loop spans 12 amino acids.

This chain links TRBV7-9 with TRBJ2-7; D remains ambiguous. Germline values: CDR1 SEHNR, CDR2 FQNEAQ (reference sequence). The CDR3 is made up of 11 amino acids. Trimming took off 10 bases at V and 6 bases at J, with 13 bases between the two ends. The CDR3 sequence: CATAFPGEQYF. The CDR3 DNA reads TGTGCCACCGCCTTCCCCGGCGAGCAGTACTTC.

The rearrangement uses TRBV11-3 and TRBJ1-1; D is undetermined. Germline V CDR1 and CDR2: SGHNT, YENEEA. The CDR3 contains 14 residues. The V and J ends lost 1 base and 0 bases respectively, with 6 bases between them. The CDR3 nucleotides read TGTGCCAGCAGCTTAGGTCAAATGAACACTGAAGCTTTCTTT. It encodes CASSLGQMNTEAFF.

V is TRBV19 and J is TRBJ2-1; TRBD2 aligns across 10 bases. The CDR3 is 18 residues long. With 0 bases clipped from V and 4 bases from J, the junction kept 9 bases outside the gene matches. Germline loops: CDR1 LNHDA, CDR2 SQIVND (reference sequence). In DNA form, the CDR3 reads TGTGCCAGTAGTATAGATCACCGCCTAGCGGGAGTATACAATGAGCAGTTCTTC. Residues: CASSIDHRLAGVYNEQFF.

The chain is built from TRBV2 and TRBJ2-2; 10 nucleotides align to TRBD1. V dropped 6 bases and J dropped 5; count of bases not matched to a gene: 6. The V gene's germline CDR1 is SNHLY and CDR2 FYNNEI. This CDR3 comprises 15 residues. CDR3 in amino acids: CASRDRGHGTGELFF. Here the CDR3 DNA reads TGTGCCAGCAGAGACAGGGGGCATGGGACCGGGGAGCTGTTTTTT.

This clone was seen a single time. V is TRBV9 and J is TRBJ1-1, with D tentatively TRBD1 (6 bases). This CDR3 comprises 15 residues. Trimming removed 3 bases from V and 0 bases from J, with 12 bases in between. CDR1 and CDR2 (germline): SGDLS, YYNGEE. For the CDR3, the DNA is TGTGCCAGCAGCGCGCCAGGGGCGGTGAACACTGAAGCTTTCTTT. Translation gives CASSAPGAVNTEAFF.

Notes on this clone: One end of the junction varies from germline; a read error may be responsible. The chain's CDR3 is CASTLIGTGETF. The CDR3 DNA sequence: TGTGCCAGCACCCTGATTGGGACAGGGGAGACTTTT. This chain connects TRBV7-9 to TRBJ1-4; TRBD1 matches at 10 bases. Germline CDR1 is SEHNR and CDR2 is FQNEAQ (reference sequence). This CDR3 comprises 12 residues.

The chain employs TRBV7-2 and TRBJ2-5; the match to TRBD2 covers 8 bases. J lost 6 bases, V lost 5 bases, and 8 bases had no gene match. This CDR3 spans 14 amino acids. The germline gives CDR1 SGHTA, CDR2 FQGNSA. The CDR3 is CASSPNLAGQTQYF. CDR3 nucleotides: TGTGCCAGCAGCCCAAATTTAGCGGGACAGACCCAGTACTTC.

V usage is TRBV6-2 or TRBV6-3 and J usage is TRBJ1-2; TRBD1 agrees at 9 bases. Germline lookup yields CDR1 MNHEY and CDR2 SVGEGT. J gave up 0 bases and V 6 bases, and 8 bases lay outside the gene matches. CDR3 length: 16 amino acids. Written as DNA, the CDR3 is TGTGCCAGCAGCCTCGCAACAGGGGGCTCTAACTATGGCTACACCTTC. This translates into CASSLATGGSNYGYTF.